One sample yielded the 20 T cell receptor beta chains listed below, sequenced in a study of CD4 T cells in relation to SARS-CoV-2 and coronaviruses (TCRdb year 2021). Libraries were made using the immunoSEQ multiplex PCR assay. TCRdb provides this immuneACCESS table in a form limited to in-frame rearrangements. Some clones are lacking; in checked studies, under half of them reflect an unresolved V gene, and why the rest are absent is not known. Across this sample there are approximately 50,000 clones, with under 95% seen only once. The ten largest clones take up roughly 0.4% of the sample. Material for sequencing was naive CD4+ T cells from PBMCs. In light of the paper, this sample's cell subset or site label describes: naive CD4+ T cells isolated by negative enrichment. The receptors stem from an adult with COVID-19.

The CDR3 DNA reads as TGTGCCAGCAGCCCGTCCGACTTTTGGGGCACAGATACGCAGTATTTT. Residues: CASSPSDFWGTDTQYF. The chain recombines TRBV27 with TRBJ2-3; D gene unclear. This CDR3 is built from 16 residues. V lost 6 bases and J lost 1, with 17 bases in between. The germline V gene encodes CDR1 MNHEY and CDR2 SMNVEV (reference sequence).

The gene calls are TRBV6-5 and TRBJ1-6; 7 nucleotides match TRBD1. The CDR3 runs to 16 residues. J lost 6 bases, V lost 0 bases, and 5 bases had no gene match. Germline CDR1 and CDR2: MNHEY and SVGAGI. The CDR3 region has the DNA TGTGCCAGCAGTTACTCTGGGACAGCCTCTAATTCACCCCTCCACTTT. The encoded protein is CASSYSGTASNSPLHF.

The chain recombines TRBV19 with TRBJ2-5; D is undetermined. CDR1 LNHDA and CDR2 SQIVND come from the germline V gene (reference sequence). V lost 7 bases and J lost 4, with 13 bases in between. The CDR3 contains 13 residues. This CDR3 is CASTPNLGETQYF. In nucleotides, the CDR3 is TGTGCCAGTACTCCAAACCTGGGAGAGACCCAGTACTTC.

This clone was recorded only once. V and J are TRBV18 and TRBJ2-2; no reliable D call. The germline CDR1 and CDR2 sequences are KGHSH and LQKENI. The CDR3 loop spans 14 amino acids. Trimming shortened V by 3 bases and J by 1 base, and 6 bases separated the two germline ends. CDR3 region: CASSPERNTGELFF. The CDR3 nucleotides read TGTGCCAGCTCACCGGAGCGGAACACCGGGGAGCTGTTTTTT.

This chain joins TRBV5-8 and TRBJ2-7; 11 bases are a match to TRBD2. The CDR3 spans 16 residues. Per germline, CDR1 SGHTS and CDR2 YDEGEE. The V gene end was trimmed by 1 base and the J gene end by 7 bases; junction bases not matched to a gene: 10. In DNA, the CDR3 is TGTGCCAGCAGCTTGCTGAGTAGCGGGAGGGCTCGTGAGCAGTACTTC. Its translation is CASSLLSSGRAREQYF.

This rearrangement joins TRBV30 to TRBJ2-7; 11 positions agree with TRBD1. V trimming: 2 bases; J trimming: 5 bases; junction bases outside the gene matches: 8. The length of the CDR3 is 15 residues. Germline lookup yields CDR1 GTSNPN and CDR2 SVGIG (reference sequence). The CDR3 protein is CAWSTGQGASDEQYF. The DNA for the CDR3 is TGTGCCTGGAGTACCGGACAGGGGGCGAGTGACGAGCAGTACTTC.

The chain couples TRBV30 to TRBJ2-7; TRBD2 matches 9 bases. CDR1 is GTSNPN, CDR2 SVGIG, per germline (reference sequence). This CDR3 is 17 amino acids long. The V segment lost 3 bases and the J segment 2 bases; nucleotides outside the gene matches: 14. The DNA for the CDR3 is TGTGCCTGGAGCCCACCCCCAAGACTAGCGGTGACCTACGAGCAGTACTTC. Translating it yields CAWSPPPRLAVTYEQYF. The full variable domain, in which reference TRBV30 and TRBJ2-7 provide the parts outside the CDR3, is SQTIHQWPATLVQPVGSPLSLECTVEGTSNPNLYWYRQAAGRGLQLLFYSVGIGQISSEVPQNLSASRPQDRQFILSSKKLLLSDSGFYLCAWSPPPRLAVTYEQYFGPGTRLTVT.

In its sample, this clone was seen once. The chain carries TRBV6-1 and TRBJ1-1; D gene unclear. This CDR3 spans 13 amino acids. CDR1 is MNHNS, CDR2 SASEGT, per germline. The ends were cut back, 0 bases at V and 11 bases at J, with 13 bases in the middle. The DNA of the CDR3 is TGTGCCAGCAGTGAAGCGCTTCTGGGGATGGCTTTCTTT. It translates to CASSEALLGMAFF.

The chain has TRBV5-4 and TRBJ2-5, with unresolved D. Deletions cut 1 base from V and 2 bases from J, with 12 bases between. CDR3 length: 15 residues. Germline CDR1 SGHNT, CDR2 YYREEE (reference sequence). As DNA, the CDR3 is TGTGCCAGCAGCTTGAGCAACTACCCGCAAGAGACCCAGTACTTC. It encodes CASSLSNYPQETQYF.

This chain connects TRBV4-1 to TRBJ1-2, with 8 bases aligning to TRBD1. V gave up 3 bases and J gave up 4 bases; unmatched junction bases: 10. The CDR3 consists of 16 residues. Per the germline V gene, CDR1 is MGHRA and CDR2 is YSYEKL. The CDR3 bases are TGCGCCAGCAGCCACCCCAGGGGGCGAGGTGCCTATGGCTACACCTTC. Protein: CASSHPRGRGAYGYTF.

V gene TRBV5-4 combines with J gene TRBJ2-3; TRBD1 is a possible D gene (5 bases). The V gene lost 9 bases and the J gene lost 1 base, with 12 bases spanning the gap. This CDR3 has 13 residues. Germline CDR1 reads SGHNT; CDR2 reads YYREEE (reference sequence). CDR3 amino acids: CATERGGTDTQYF. Here the CDR3 DNA reads TGTGCCACCGAAAGGGGTGGCACAGATACGCAGTATTTT. Based on the CDR3 plus reference TRBV5-4 and TRBJ2-3, the full variable domain is ETGVTQSPTHLIKTRGQQVTLRCSSQSGHNTVSWYQQALGQGPQFIFQYYREEENGRGNFPPRFSGLQFPNYSSELNVNALELDDSALYLCATERGGTDTQYFGPGTRLTVL.

V and J are TRBV19 and TRBJ1-5; TRBD1 is a possible D gene (6 bases). V lost 3 bases and J lost 7, with 10 bases in between. The CDR3 runs to 13 residues. The germline gives CDR1 LNHDA, CDR2 SQIVND (reference sequence). As DNA, the CDR3 is TGTGCCAGTAGTATTGAGGGGGGCCAGCCCCAGCATTTT. Its translation: CASSIEGGQPQHF.

The CDR3 region has the DNA TGTGCCAGCAGCGTAGCCATCGGGAGCGACACCGGGGAGCTGTTTTTT. Protein product: CASSVAIGSDTGELFF. J is TRBJ2-2 and V is TRBV9; tentative D call: TRBD2 (6 bases). V was pared by 0 bases and J by 3 bases, with 12 bases between. Germline CDR1 is SGDLS and CDR2 is YYNGEE. The CDR3 is 16 residues long. Using reference TRBV9 and TRBJ2-2 for the parts outside the CDR3, the full variable domain is DSGVTQTPKHLITATGQRVTLRCSPRSGDLSVYWYQQSLDQGLQFLIQYYNGEERAKGNILERFSAQQFPDLHSELNLSSLELGDSALYFCASSVAIGSDTGELFFGEGSRLTVL.

The DNA of the CDR3 is TGTGCCAGCGGACGGGCGGACACCGGGGAGCTGTTTTTT. Encoded protein: CASGRADTGELFF. The chain is built from TRBV27 and TRBJ2-2, with D unresolved. The V gene's germline CDR1 is MNHEY and CDR2 SMNVEV (reference sequence). V lost 8 bases and J 3 bases, leaving 10 bases between the germline ends. This CDR3 has 13 residues.

This sequence joins TRBV28 and TRBJ2-5, with 7 bases identical to TRBD2. Germline lookup yields CDR1 MDHEN and CDR2 SYDVKM. This CDR3 comprises 15 residues. The V segment lost 8 bases and the J segment 0 bases; nucleotides outside the gene matches: 9. The CDR3 DNA follows: TGTGCCAGCGTCGGACTAGGTTCGTACCAAGAGACCCAGTACTTC. The encoded protein is CASVGLGSYQETQYF.

Here the CDR3 reads CASSGTVPNTEAFF. The CDR3 region has the DNA TGTGCCAGCAGTGGGACAGTACCGAACACTGAAGCTTTCTTT. V is TRBV27 and J is TRBJ1-1; 7 positions agree with TRBD1. The germline gives CDR1 MNHEY, CDR2 SMNVEV (reference sequence). The CDR3 contains 14 residues. After removal of 5 bases from V and 1 base from J, the junction contained 4 bases not matched to a gene.

V usage is TRBV18 and J usage is TRBJ2-1; D possibly uses TRBD1 or TRBD2 (5 bases each). Trimming removed 2 bases from V and 9 bases from J, with 14 bases in between. Germline V gene lookup returns CDR1 KGHSH and CDR2 LQKENI. The CDR3 is made up of 14 amino acids. CDR3 loop: CASSPSIGDGEQFF. CDR3 sequence (DNA): TGTGCCAGCTCACCAAGTATAGGGGACGGTGAGCAGTTCTTC.

This clone was counted a single time. The V call is TRBV27, the J call TRBJ2-3; D is perhaps TRBD1 (5 bases). This CDR3 has 16 amino acids. CDR1 and CDR2 (germline): MNHEY, SMNVEV (reference sequence). V lost 2 bases and J lost 0, with 12 bases in between. The CDR3 sequence is CASSLRQSPSTDTQYF. The DNA of the CDR3 is TGTGCCAGCAGTTTACGACAGAGCCCTAGCACAGATACGCAGTATTTT.

The genes are TRBV7-9 and TRBJ2-2, with D perhaps TRBD1 (5 bases). The CDR3 totals 18 residues. V was pared by 5 bases and J by 1 base, with 20 bases between. Germline CDR1 and CDR2: SEHNR and FQNEAQ (reference sequence). The CDR3 region is CASSTKGAFNWNTGELFF. Here the CDR3 DNA reads TGTGCCAGCAGCACCAAAGGGGCGTTTAATTGGAACACCGGGGAGCTGTTTTTT.

The count of this clone is one. Written as DNA, the CDR3 is TGTGCCAGTAGTATTGGGGGAAGGGGAGATACGCAGTATTTT. It translates to CASSIGGRGDTQYF. This rearrangement joins TRBV19 to TRBJ2-3, with D possibly called TRBD1 or TRBD2 (5 bases each). The V end was cut by 3 bases, the J end by 5 bases, with 12 bases between. Germline V lookup: CDR1 LNHDA, CDR2 SQIVND (reference sequence). The CDR3 runs to 14 residues. Variable domain in full (rest from reference TRBV19 and TRBJ2-3): DGGITQSPKYLFRKEGQNVTLSCEQNLNHDAMYWYRQDPGQGLRLIYYSQIVNDFQKGDIAEGYSVSREKKESFPLTVTSAQKNPTAFYLCASSIGGRGDTQYFGPGTRLTVL.